These 17 T cell receptor beta chains originate from one sample sequenced in a study of blood T cell repertoires in COVID-19. Generated by immunoSEQ multiplex PCR, the TCRdb table keeps only in-frame clones and is missing some. The sample lists approximately 470,000 clones, 70% to 90% seen once, with 3.2% in the top ten. The sequenced sample was peripheral blood. The receptor source for this set is a human donor in a cohort sampled during active COVID-19.

V is TRBV19 and J is TRBJ2-7; the match to TRBD2 covers 8 bases. Germline assignment: CDR1 LNHDA and CDR2 SQIVND (reference sequence). The ends lost 5 bases at V and 3 bases at J; junction bases unmatched: 6. The CDR3 consists of 14 residues. CDR3 sequence: CASSRGLGLYEQYF. As DNA, the CDR3 is TGTGCCAGTAGTCGGGGACTAGGGCTCTACGAGCAGTACTTC.

The J gene is TRBJ2-7, the V gene TRBV5-1; 7 bases match TRBD2. The CDR3 loop spans 11 amino acids. V lost 7 bases, J lost 5 bases, and 3 bases stayed unmatched. Germline CDR1 SGHRS, CDR2 YFSETQ. CDR3 coding DNA: TGCGCCAGCTGGGGGGGGAACGAGCAGTACTTC. This gives the protein CASWGGNEQYF.

V is TRBV6-5 and J is TRBJ2-5; D is ambiguous. CDR3 length equals 14 residues. Trimming stripped 9 bases from V and 9 bases from J, with 23 bases between. The germline V gene encodes CDR1 MNHEY and CDR2 SVGAGI. CDR3 amino acids: CARSPGQDKVPQYF. DNA of the CDR3: TGTGCCAGGAGTCCCGGCCAAGACAAGGTCCCCCAGTACTTC.

The chain has TRBV30 and TRBJ2-3; 14 nucleotides line up with TRBD2. V shed 2 bases, J shed 4 bases, and the junction held 11 bases outside the gene matches. The CDR3 loop spans 18 amino acids. The V gene's germline CDR1 is GTSNPN and CDR2 SVGIG (reference sequence). DNA for the CDR3: TGTGCCTGGAGTCCCACGACTAGCGGGAGGGTTTTGTCAGATACGCAGTATTTT. Its translation: CAWSPTTSGRVLSDTQYF.

V is TRBV27 and J is TRBJ1-1; TRBD1 aligns across 10 bases. Germline V gives CDR1 MNHEY, CDR2 SMNVEV (reference sequence). The CDR3 runs 14 residues. J was trimmed by 3 bases and V by 7 bases; bases with no gene match: 5. This chain's CDR3 is CASILTGGHTEAFF. The DNA for the CDR3 is TGTGCCAGCATCCTGACAGGGGGCCACACTGAAGCTTTCTTT.

J is TRBJ2-2 and V is TRBV28; D is unresolved. The CDR3 is 12 amino acids. CDR1 is MDHEN, CDR2 SYDVKM, per germline. Trimming removed 11 bases at V and 0 bases at J, with 7 bases between. The CDR3 loop reads CAESSNTGELFF. The CDR3 DNA follows: TGTGCCGAGTCCTCGAACACCGGGGAGCTGTTTTTT. The full variable domain, with the rest looked up from reference TRBV28 and TRBJ2-2, is DVKVTQSSRYLVKRTGEKVFLECVQDMDHENMFWYRQDPGLGLRLIYFSYDVKMKEKGDIPEGYSVSREKKERFSLILESASTNQTSMYLCAESSNTGELFFGEGSRLTVL.

This clone was seen only a few times. The CDR3 nucleotides read TGTGCCATCACCGGACAGGAGGATCAGCCCCAGCATTTT. Its translation is CAITGQEDQPQHF. The chain is built from TRBV10-3 and TRBJ1-5, with TRBD1 identical over 7 bases. This CDR3 contains 13 residues. The ends lost 7 bases at V and 5 bases at J; junction bases unmatched: 5. CDR1 and CDR2 (germline): ENHRY, SYGVKD.

The V gene is TRBV30, the J gene TRBJ1-2, with D possibly TRBD1 on 5 matching bases. The CDR3 runs to 12 residues. Germline-derived CDR1 and CDR2 are GTSNPN and SVGIG (reference sequence). V shed 0 bases and J shed 8 bases, with 10 bases lying between them. The CDR3 sequence: CAWSVWGEGYTF. The CDR3 DNA reads as TGTGCCTGGAGTGTTTGGGGGGAGGGCTACACCTTC.

This chain joins TRBV13 and TRBJ2-1; D not resolved. Germline V gene sequence: CDR1 PRHDT, CDR2 FYEKMQ (reference sequence). Trimming removed 5 bases at V and 0 bases at J, with 11 bases between. The CDR3 sequence is 15 residues long. This chain's CDR3 is CASSQPPSSYNEQFF. The CDR3 region has the DNA TGTGCCAGCAGCCAACCTCCCAGCTCCTACAATGAGCAGTTCTTC.

The chain joins TRBV28 to TRBJ2-7, with 8 positions matching TRBD1. Germline-derived CDR1 and CDR2 are MDHEN and SYDVKM. J was trimmed by 0 bases and V by 6 bases; bases with no gene match: 7. The CDR3 extends over 15 amino acids. In nucleotides, the CDR3 is TGTGCCAGCAGACCTACCGGGACAGGCTCCTACGAGCAGTACTTC. This encodes CASRPTGTGSYEQYF.

In DNA form, the CDR3 reads TGTGCCAGCAGCTTAAACAGGGTGACCCCCCTCTATGGCTACACCTTC. It translates to CASSLNRVTPLYGYTF. V is TRBV7-2 and J is TRBJ1-2; TRBD1 is a possible D gene (6 bases). The V gene's germline CDR1 is SGHTA and CDR2 FQGNSA. Between the trimmed V and J ends, which lost 2 bases and 4 bases, there was a span of 17 bases. The CDR3 sequence is 16 residues long.

The gene calls are TRBV6-5 and TRBJ2-1; 7 bases align to TRBD2. Germline V lookup: CDR1 MNHEY, CDR2 SVGAGI. The J segment lost 9 bases and the V segment lost 0 bases, leaving 8 bases of the junction unmatched. This CDR3 contains 15 residues. CDR3 sequence reads: CASSYSGAGVAEQFF. CDR3 nucleotide sequence: TGTGCCAGCAGTTACTCCGGGGCGGGAGTGGCTGAGCAGTTCTTC.

This clone appeared a few times. The rearrangement uses TRBV10-2 and TRBJ2-5; 9 nucleotides agree with TRBD1. V lost 7 bases, J lost 4 bases, and 13 bases stayed unmatched. The germline CDR1 and CDR2 sequences are WSHSY and SAAADI. CDR3 length: 16 residues. The CDR3 loop reads CASKSWSDRGTETQYF. The CDR3 DNA sequence: TGCGCCAGCAAAAGCTGGTCGGACAGGGGTACAGAGACCCAGTACTTC.

J is TRBJ1-5 and V is TRBV6-5, with a tentative D call TRBD1 (5 bases). In germline, CDR1 is MNHEY, CDR2 SVGAGI. The CDR3 covers 13 residues. V lost 6 bases to trimming and J lost 2 bases, with 8 bases between them. CDR3 coding DNA: TGTGCCAGCAGATCGACAGGCAATCAGCCCCAGCATTTT. It yields the protein CASRSTGNQPQHF.

The rearrangement uses TRBV5-6 and TRBJ1-4; 8 nucleotides line up with TRBD1. The CDR3 runs 14 residues. Germline trimming cut 2 bases from V and 8 bases from J; bases unmatched to any gene: 5. Germline-derived CDR1 and CDR2 are SGHDT and YYEEEE. CDR3 in amino acids: CASSLGYRGEKLFF. The CDR3 DNA sequence: TGTGCCAGCAGCTTAGGATACAGGGGGGAAAAACTGTTTTTT.

CDR3 protein: CASNPNWSYNEQFF. CDR3 coding DNA: TGTGCCAGCAATCCTAACTGGTCCTACAATGAGCAGTTCTTC. The rearrangement uses TRBV6-6 and TRBJ2-1; D not certain. This CDR3 comprises 14 residues. V was clipped by 7 bases and J by 1 base, with 11 bases between them. Per the germline V gene, CDR1 is MNHNY and CDR2 is SVGAGI (reference sequence).

This chain joins TRBV18 and TRBJ2-1; 12 nucleotides align to TRBD1. With 5 bases clipped from V and 5 bases from J, the junction kept 7 bases outside the gene matches. The CDR3 runs to 16 residues. Germline CDR1 reads KGHSH; CDR2 reads LQKENI. CDR3 residues: CASSSTGTGGHNEQFF. The CDR3 DNA reads TGTGCCAGCTCATCGACCGGGACAGGGGGCCACAATGAGCAGTTCTTC.